This record concerns one T cell receptor beta chain sequence. These data are taken from a study of PD-L1 blockade in urothelial cancer. The templates were synthetic TCR analogs, and they were spiked into each PCR. Sequencing used immunoSEQ multiplex PCR; TCRdb keeps in-frame clones, though not all of them. Of 100,000 to 150,000 clones in the sample, approximately 88% were seen once. Time point of the sample: pretreatment peripheral blood. The sample here was PBMCs, taken around atezolizumab (anti-PD-L1) treatment. This receptor was taken from a man aged 50-60 years with urothelial cancer.

The CDR3 DNA follows: TGTGCCAGCAGCCAAGGGACAGGGGGCACAGAGACCCAGTACTTC. It translates to CASSQGTGGTETQYF. V gene TRBV4-2 combines with J gene TRBJ2-5; 11 bases map to TRBD1. The CDR3 sequence is 15 residues long. Germline V gene data show CDR1 as LGHNA and CDR2 as YNFKEQ. V was clipped by 1 base and J by 4 bases; unmatched bases: 2.